The 21 T cell receptor beta chains presented below share a single source sample, sequenced in a study of T cells in Graves' hyperthyroidism and ophthalmopathy. RNA transcripts gave rise to amplified TCR beta CDR3 regions. A set of HTBI primers served as the primers for a first-round RT-PCR of the TCR CDR3. MiXCR was run by TCRdb on the multiplex PCR reads, yielding one entry per CDR3 protein. The sample lists around 360,000 distinct CDR3 sequences; around 15% were seen once. Sequenced sample: blood. The receptor set was obtained from a woman aged 55-70 years with Graves' ophthalmopathy.

This clonotype was detected a few times. The rearrangement joins TRBV10-3 to TRBJ1-1, with D uncertain. V was shortened by 10 bases and J by 0 bases, with 12 bases between the two germline ends. CDR1 is ENHRY, CDR2 SYGVKD, per germline. CDR3 size: 13 residues. CDR3 amino acids: CATMGILNTEAFF. Here the CDR3 DNA reads TGTGCCACCATGGGAATACTGAACACTGAAGCTTTCTTT.

This clonotype was recorded at least ten times. V and J are TRBV18 and TRBJ2-3; 8 nucleotides line up with TRBD1. This CDR3 comprises 15 residues. J lost 6 bases, V lost 1 base, and 6 bases had no gene match. Looked up from germline, CDR1 is KGHSH and CDR2 is LQKENI. CDR3 in amino acids: CASSPLGTGADTQYF. DNA for the CDR3: TGTGCCAGCTCACCACTGGGGACAGGCGCCGATACGCAGTATTTT.

This clonotype was seen ten or more times. V gene TRBV5-1 combines with J gene TRBJ1-6, with D possibly TRBD1 on 5 matching bases. V lost 0 bases and J 8 bases, leaving 12 bases between the germline ends. The CDR3 runs 15 residues. The V gene's germline CDR1 is SGHRS and CDR2 YFSETQ. CDR3 amino acids: CASSLALGTDSPLHF. As DNA, the CDR3 is TGCGCCAGCAGCTTGGCGCTAGGGACGGATTCACCCCTCCACTTT.

This clonotype occurred many times. The rearrangement joins TRBV20-1 to TRBJ2-3; TRBD2 agrees at 12 bases. The CDR3 is made up of 14 amino acids. The trim removed 5 bases at V and 6 bases at J, leaving 6 bases unmatched. Per the germline V gene, CDR1 is DFQATT and CDR2 is SNEGSKA (reference sequence). This chain's CDR3 is CSAPGLAGPDTQYF. CDR3 nucleotide sequence: TGCAGTGCTCCAGGACTAGCGGGGCCGGATACGCAGTATTTT.

This clonotype was recorded many times. The chain couples TRBV5-1 to TRBJ2-7; 8 nucleotides line up with TRBD1. From germline, CDR1 is SGHRS and CDR2 YFSETQ. The trim removed 3 bases at V and 0 bases at J, leaving 5 bases unmatched. This CDR3 is 15 amino acids long. The CDR3 region is CASSSRDRHSYEQYF. As DNA, the CDR3 is TGCGCCAGCAGCTCCCGGGACAGGCACTCCTACGAGCAGTACTTC.

This clonotype has a count of ten or more. The chain carries TRBV6-1 and TRBJ2-1; D possibly corresponds to TRBD1 (6 bases). With 6 bases removed from V and 7 bases from J, the gap between germline ends came to 19 bases. The CDR3 loop spans 15 amino acids. Germline CDR1 reads MNHNS; CDR2 reads SASEGT. CDR3 nucleotide sequence: TGTGCCAGCAGCGTACCGGCAGGGGTGGGAAATGAGCAGTTCTTC. The encoded protein is CASSVPAGVGNEQFF.

This chain connects TRBV6-1 to TRBJ1-2, with 9 bases fitting TRBD1. The germline CDR1 and CDR2 sequences are MNHNS and SASEGT. The CDR3 has 13 residues. V lost 10 bases and J lost 2; bases outside the gene matches: 5. Written as DNA, the CDR3 is TGTGCCACCTCGGACAGGGGAAACTATGGCTACACCTTC. Residues: CATSDRGNYGYTF.

This clonotype has ten or more counts. V is TRBV20-1 and J is TRBJ2-1; the match to TRBD1 covers 7 bases. Germline-derived CDR1 and CDR2 are DFQATT and SNEGSKA (reference sequence). CDR3 length: 15 residues. With 3 bases clipped from V and 3 bases from J, the junction kept 8 bases outside the gene matches. DNA of the CDR3: TGCAGTGCTAGGGATGACAGGGTGGGCTACAATGAGCAGTTCTTC. Amino acid sequence: CSARDDRVGYNEQFF.

This clonotype has ten or more counts. V is TRBV27 and J is TRBJ2-7, with D perhaps TRBD1 (5 bases). The CDR3 consists of 15 residues. Deletions cut 6 bases from V and 0 bases from J, with 15 bases between. Germline-derived CDR1 and CDR2 are MNHEY and SMNVEV (reference sequence). The CDR3 spells CASSGQGSSSYEQYF. Here the CDR3 DNA reads TGTGCCAGCAGCGGGCAGGGTTCAAGCTCCTACGAGCAGTACTTC.

The chain combines TRBV19 with TRBJ2-7, with D uncertain. The CDR3 is 14 amino acids. The V and J ends lost 5 bases and 4 bases respectively, with 15 bases between them. CDR1 and CDR2 (germline): LNHDA, SQIVND (reference sequence). The CDR3 region has the DNA TGTGCCAGTAGTCCTGATTTGGCTATGTACGAGCAGTACTTC. Its protein product is CASSPDLAMYEQYF.

In its sample, this clonotype was seen many times. The V gene is TRBV10-1, the J gene TRBJ2-7, with D maybe TRBD2 (6 bases). V was trimmed by 0 bases and J by 3 bases, leaving 12 bases between them. Germline V gene sequence: CDR1 WNHNN, CDR2 SYGVQD (reference sequence). The CDR3 has 15 amino acids. CDR3 nucleotide sequence: TGCGCCAGCAGTGAGTCGCGGGGCACCAGCTACGAGCAGTACTTC. Translating gives CASSESRGTSYEQYF.

This clonotype has ten or more counts. The CDR3 spells CSAFPVSGRTDTQYF. CDR3 sequence (DNA): TGCAGTGCTTTTCCGGTTAGCGGTCGCACAGATACGCAGTATTTT. The chain recombines TRBV20-1 with TRBJ2-3; D is possibly TRBD2 (6 bases). Germline lookup yields CDR1 DFQATT and CDR2 SNEGSKA (reference sequence). CDR3 length equals 15 residues. Trimming took off 5 bases at V and 1 base at J, with 16 bases between the two ends.

Regarding this clonotype: The germline gene is not matched at one end of the junction; a read error may be the cause. V and J are TRBV5-1 and TRBJ2-5; tentative D call: TRBD2 (6 bases). The CDR3 spans 13 residues. Germline V gene sequence: CDR1 SGHRS, CDR2 YFSETQ. The CDR3 sequence is CASSTGDQETQCF. The CDR3 bases are TGCGCCAGCTCGACGGGGGATCAAGAGACCCAGTGCTTC. Filled out from reference TRBV5-1 and TRBJ2-5, the complete variable domain reads KAGVTQTPRYLIKTRGQQVTLSCSPISGHRSVSWYQQTPGQGLQFLFEYFSETQRNKGNFPGRFSGRQFSNSRSEMNVSTLELGDSALYLCASSTGDQETQCFGPGTRLLVL.

The chain couples TRBV10-3 to TRBJ2-2; 8 bases fit TRBD1. The CDR3 covers 14 residues. Germline V gene lookup returns CDR1 ENHRY and CDR2 SYGVKD. The trim removed 8 bases at V and 7 bases at J, leaving 9 bases unmatched. CDR3 nucleotide sequence: TGTGCCATCGGGGGACAGGCCAAAGGCGGGGAGCTGTTTTTT. The encoded protein is CAIGGQAKGGELFF.

This clonotype was seen a few times. V gene TRBV28 combines with J gene TRBJ1-6; D gene ambiguous. CDR3 length equals 15 residues. Trimming shortened V by 6 bases and J by 8 bases, and 17 bases separated the two germline ends. CDR1 is MDHEN, CDR2 SYDVKM, per germline. The CDR3 loop is CASSPPDGAHSPLHF. The CDR3 DNA follows: TGTGCCAGCAGCCCTCCGGACGGAGCCCATTCACCCCTCCACTTT.

This clonotype came up many times. CDR3 in amino acids: CASRQGAEGTIYF. The CDR3 coding sequence is TGTGCCAGCAGACAGGGGGCTGAAGGCACCATATATTTT. The chain is built from TRBV27 and TRBJ1-3; 9 bases are shared with TRBD1. The V gene end was trimmed by 6 bases and the J gene end by 9 bases; junction bases not matched to a gene: 6. This CDR3 has 13 amino acids. Germline V gene data show CDR1 as MNHEY and CDR2 as SMNVEV (reference sequence).

Note on this clonotype: A read error may be the cause here, since a much bigger clone is one base away. The chain carries TRBV20-1 and TRBJ1-5; D gene ambiguous. The CDR3 covers 15 residues. Looked up from germline, CDR1 is DFQATT and CDR2 is SNEGSKA (reference sequence). V was pared by 3 bases and J by 4 bases, with 16 bases between. The CDR3 reads CSARPPKRVNQPQHF. The CDR3 DNA sequence: TGCAGTGCTAGGCCCCCCAAAAGAGTTAATCAGCCCCAGCATTTT.

This rearrangement joins TRBV11-2 to TRBJ2-5; TRBD1 matches 9 bases. Germline loops: CDR1 SGHAT, CDR2 FQNNGV. J lost 4 bases, V lost 4 bases, and 7 bases had no gene match. The CDR3 is 15 amino acids. This CDR3 is CASSSDRGLGETQYF. CDR3 sequence (DNA): TGTGCCAGCAGCTCGGACAGGGGTTTAGGAGAGACCCAGTACTTC. The full variable domain, rest sourced from reference TRBV11-2 and TRBJ2-5, is EAGVAQSPRYKIIEKRQSVAFWCNPISGHATLYWYQQILGQGPKLLIQFQNNGVVDDSQLPKDRFSAERLKGVDSTLKIQPAKLEDSAVYLCASSSDRGLGETQYFGPGTRLLVL.

This clonotype was counted at least ten times. The chain couples TRBV2 to TRBJ2-7; 16 bases match TRBD2. Germline V gene sequence: CDR1 SNHLY, CDR2 FYNNEI. The CDR3 is 17 amino acids. V was pared by 3 bases and J by 2 bases, with 4 bases of the junction left unmatched. CDR3 residues: CASSDGTSGRGTYEQYF. CDR3 sequence (DNA): TGTGCCAGCAGTGACGGGACTAGCGGGAGGGGGACCTACGAGCAGTACTTC.

This clonotype was recorded a few times. The genes are TRBV11-2 and TRBJ1-1; D is unresolved. Trimming took 8 bases from V and 1 from J, leaving 11 bases between them. The CDR3 has 13 residues. Germline loops: CDR1 SGHAT, CDR2 FQNNGV. CDR3 sequence reads: CASGLSTNTEAFF. The CDR3 DNA reads as TGTGCCAGCGGGCTGAGCACGAACACTGAAGCTTTCTTT.

V gene TRBV30 combines with J gene TRBJ2-7; unclear D gene. The CDR3 length is 14 residues. Germline CDR1 and CDR2: GTSNPN and SVGIG (reference sequence). V was pared by 1 base and J by 2 bases, with 12 bases between. This CDR3 is CAWSGVSYPYEQYF. CDR3 nucleotides: TGTGCCTGGAGTGGAGTTTCCTACCCCTACGAGCAGTACTTC.